This record covers a single T cell receptor beta chain. Its target is not known. This entry belongs to a study of regulatory T cells in long-lasting Graves disease. The time point: persistent/refractory GD, antithyroid drugs over 5 years with positive TRAb. Following extraction of RNA from PBMCs, that RNA was used to make the TCR library. The V end was cut by 1 base, the J end by 4 bases, with 14 bases between. Germline-derived CDR1 and CDR2 are LGHDT and YNNKEL (reference sequence). The CDR3 sequence is 15 residues long. Overall study findings and caveats: Because few samples were included, accuracy may have been lower.

For TCR beta, libraries came from iRepertoire HTBI primers and Arm-PCR of CDR3 regions. TCRdb re-called the multiplex PCR reads with MiXCR, one entry per CDR3 protein. The sample records hundreds of thousands of distinct CDR3 sequences, about 22% being singletons. The V gene is TRBV3-1, the J gene TRBJ2-7; D may correspond to TRBD1 or TRBD2 (5 bases each). The sequence derives from a female donor with Graves disease. Sequencing used peripheral blood mononuclear cells (PBMCs), obtained when the disease was refractory, from a patient treated with antithyroid drugs. The CDR3 nucleotides are TGTGCCAGCAGCCAAGGGGGCAGCGGACCTTACGAGCAGTACTTC. It specifies CASSQGGSGPYEQYF.